This T cell receptor beta chain is from a study of blood T cell repertoires in COVID-19. The overall study: Samples came from the United States, Italy and Spain, spanning acute and convalescent COVID-19. The analysed material was cDNA or gDNA that came from T cells, B-cell-depleted T cells, or PBMCs.

The ends were cut back, 0 bases at V and 2 bases at J, with 13 bases in the middle. CDR1 is SEHNR and CDR2 is FQNEAQ in the germline V gene (reference sequence). This CDR3 region has 16 residues. Per the original data handling: It was from reference gene primer amplification that nucleated cell counts were estimated. Using immunoSEQ multiplex PCR, the repertoire was profiled, and TCRdb retains in-frame clones only, with some absent. V, J and clone size are those of that table, while D and trimming were read from the DNA. This sample yields about 130,000 clones, of which 70% to 90% are seen a single time; approximately 1.2% belongs to the top ten.

The clonotype comes from a woman aged 80 or over with acute or convalescent COVID-19. The source material was peripheral blood. The rearrangement uses TRBV7-9 and TRBJ1-2, with a weak D call TRBD1 (5 bases). The CDR3 DNA reads TGTGCCAGCAGCTTAGCGCTGGTACAGGCGAACTATGGCTACACCTTC. This translates into CASSLALVQANYGYTF.